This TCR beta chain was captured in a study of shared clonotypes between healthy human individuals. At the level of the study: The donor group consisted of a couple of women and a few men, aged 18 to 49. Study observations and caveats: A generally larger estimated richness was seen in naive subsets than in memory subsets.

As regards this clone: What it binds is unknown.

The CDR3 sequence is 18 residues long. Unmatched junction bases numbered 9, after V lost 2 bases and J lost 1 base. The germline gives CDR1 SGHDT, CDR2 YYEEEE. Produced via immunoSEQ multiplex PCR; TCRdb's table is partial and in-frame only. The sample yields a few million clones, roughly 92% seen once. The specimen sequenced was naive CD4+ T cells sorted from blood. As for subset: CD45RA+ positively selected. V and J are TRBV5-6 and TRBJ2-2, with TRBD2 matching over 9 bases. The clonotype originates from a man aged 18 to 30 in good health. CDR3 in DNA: TGTGCCAGCAGCTTCTCCGGGGAGACTAGCGGGAACACCGGGGAGCTGTTTTTT. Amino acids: CASSFSGETSGNTGELFF.